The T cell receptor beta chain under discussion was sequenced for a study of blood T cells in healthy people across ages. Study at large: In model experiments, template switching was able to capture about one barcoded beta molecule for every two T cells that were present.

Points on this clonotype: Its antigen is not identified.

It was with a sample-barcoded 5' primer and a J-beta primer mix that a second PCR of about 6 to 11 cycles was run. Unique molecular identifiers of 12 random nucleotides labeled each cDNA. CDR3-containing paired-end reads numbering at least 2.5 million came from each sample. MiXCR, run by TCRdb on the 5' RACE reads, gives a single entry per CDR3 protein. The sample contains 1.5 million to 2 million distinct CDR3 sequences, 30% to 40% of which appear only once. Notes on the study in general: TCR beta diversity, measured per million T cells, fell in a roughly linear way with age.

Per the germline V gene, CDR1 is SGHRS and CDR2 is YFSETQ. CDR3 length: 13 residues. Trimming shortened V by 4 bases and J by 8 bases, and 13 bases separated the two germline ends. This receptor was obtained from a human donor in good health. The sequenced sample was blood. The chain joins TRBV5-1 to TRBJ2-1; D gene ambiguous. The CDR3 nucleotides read TGCGCCAGCAGCCAACGGTTGGGATATGAGCAGTTCTTC. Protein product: CASSQRLGYEQFF.